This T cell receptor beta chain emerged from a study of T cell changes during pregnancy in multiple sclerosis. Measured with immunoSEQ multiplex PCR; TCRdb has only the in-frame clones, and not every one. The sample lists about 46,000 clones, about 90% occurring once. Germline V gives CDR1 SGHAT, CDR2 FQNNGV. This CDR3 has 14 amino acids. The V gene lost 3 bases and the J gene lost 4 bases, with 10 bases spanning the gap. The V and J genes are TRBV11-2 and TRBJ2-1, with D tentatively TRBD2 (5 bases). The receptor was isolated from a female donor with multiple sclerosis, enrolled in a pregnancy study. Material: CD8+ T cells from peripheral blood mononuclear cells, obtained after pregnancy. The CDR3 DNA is TGTGCCAGCAGCTTCCAGGACTCGTACAATGAGCAGTTCTTC. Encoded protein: CASSFQDSYNEQFF.